A single T cell receptor beta chain is shown here with its context. The antigen remains unidentified. These data originate in a study of early T cells in non-severe SARS-CoV-2 infection. Looking at the study overall: The input, bulk RNA from unsorted whole blood, was sequenced, and chains were unpaired.

Unique molecular identifiers tagged individual cDNA molecules. TCRdb re-analysed the 5' RACE reads in MiXCR, keeping a single row per CDR3 protein. Of under 85,000 distinct CDR3 sequences in the sample, roughly 13% were seen once. Study results and limitations: A preference for anti-spike CD8 responses marked VDJdb matching, which missed private and CD4 specificities.

This CDR3 is 14 amino acids long. The germline V gene has CDR1 KGHSH and CDR2 LQKENI. V lost 2 bases and J lost 4, with 11 bases in between. The TCR originated in an adult who was a healthcare worker with PCR-confirmed SARS-CoV-2 infection or an uninfected control (not recorded which). This sequence joins TRBV18 and TRBJ2-5; D may be TRBD2 (5 bases). The sample taken for sequencing was whole blood. CDR3 sequence (DNA): TGTGCCAGCTCACCAGGTTCCAGCGGAGAGACCCAGTACTTC. Protein: CASSPGSSGETQYF.